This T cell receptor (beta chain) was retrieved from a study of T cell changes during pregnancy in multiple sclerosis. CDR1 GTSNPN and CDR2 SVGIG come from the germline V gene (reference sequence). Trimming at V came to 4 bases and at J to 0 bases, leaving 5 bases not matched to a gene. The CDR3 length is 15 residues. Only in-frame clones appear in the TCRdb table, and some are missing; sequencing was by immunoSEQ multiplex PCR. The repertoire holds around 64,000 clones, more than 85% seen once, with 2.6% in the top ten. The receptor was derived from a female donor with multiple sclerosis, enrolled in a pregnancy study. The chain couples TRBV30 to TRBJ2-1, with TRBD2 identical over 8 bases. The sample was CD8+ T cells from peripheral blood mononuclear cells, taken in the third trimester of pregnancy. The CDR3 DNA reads TGTGCCTGGATCCTCGGGAGGGCCTCCTACAATGAGCAGTTCTTC. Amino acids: CAWILGRASYNEQFF.